A selection of T cell receptor beta chains follows, all from one sample in a study of shared clonotypes between healthy human individuals. The assay was immunoSEQ multiplex PCR, and TCRdb's table has in-frame clones only and misses some. The repertoire holds some 1.1 million clones, with roughly 77% as singletons. Specimen: memory CD4+ T cells from PBMCs. These receptors were obtained from a man aged 18 to 30 in good health. Some clones in this sample may be carry-over from other donors' samples. CDR3s include the opening cysteine and the closing phenylalanine or tryptophan. A D gene is named only where the DNA matches it firmly. The size entry is marked missing in some rows and otherwise reads once, few, many or a size class.

CDR3 length	clone size	V gene	D gene	J gene	CDR3 protein	CDR3 DNA
18	.	TRBV11-2	.	TRBJ1-2	CASSLGGWRSEANYGYTF	TGTGCCAGCAGCTTAGGGGGGTGGAGGTCAGAAGCTAACTATGGCTACACCTTC
15	.	TRBV5-1	TRBD2	TRBJ2-2	CASSFSTSGPGELFF	TGCGCCAGCAGCTTCAGTACTAGCGGTCCCGGGGAGCTGTTTTTT
15	.	TRBV6-5	.	TRBJ2-5	CASSYRGSSRETQYF	TGTGCCAGCAGTTACAGGGGGTCTTCCCGGGAGACCCAGTACTTC
15	.	TRBV28	.	TRBJ1-4	CASSRTGATNEKLFF	TGTGCCAGCAGTCGGACGGGGGCAACTAATGAAAAACTGTTTTTT
15	.	TRBV2	.	TRBJ2-2	CASSGLDTFTGELFF	TGTGCCAGCAGTGGACTCGACACTTTCACCGGGGAGCTGTTTTTT
14	.	TRBV11-3	.	TRBJ1-5	CASSFGSDNQPQHF	TGTGCCAGCAGCTTCGGTAGTGACAATCAGCCCCAGCATTTT
14	.	TRBV30	TRBD1	TRBJ1-6	CAWTEGQGSSPLHF	TGTGCCTGGACCGAAGGACAGGGGAGTTCACCCCTCCACTTT
11	.	TRBV28	.	TRBJ2-7	CASSSIYEQYF	TGTGCCAGCAGTTCTATTTACGAGCAGTACTTC
16	.	TRBV7-2	.	TRBJ2-1	CASTHQGRSSYNEQFF	TGTGCCAGCACCCACCAGGGCAGGAGCTCCTACAATGAGCAGTTCTTC
15	.	TRBV5-1	.	TRBJ2-1	CASTPDRPSYNEQFF	TGCGCCAGCACCCCTGACCGCCCCTCCTACAATGAGCAGTTCTTC
13	.	TRBV7-2	.	TRBJ2-3	CASSLAGGGTWYF	TGTGCCAGCAGCTTAGCGGGGGGTGGCACCTGGTATTTT
15	.	TRBV7-2	.	TRBJ2-3	CASSSRRGIADTQYF	TGTGCCAGCAGCTCCCGTCGGGGGATTGCAGATACGCAGTATTTT
13	few	TRBV18	.	TRBJ1-4	CASTGPANEKLFF	TGTGCCAGCACAGGGCCGGCTAATGAAAAACTGTTTTTT
15	.	TRBV7-9	.	TRBJ2-3	CASSLRGPSTDTQYF	TGTGCCAGCAGCTTGCGGGGCCCAAGCACAGATACGCAGTATTTT
16	.	TRBV28	TRBD1	TRBJ2-1	CASSSQGALLYNEQFF	TGTGCCAGCAGTTCACAGGGGGCTCTACTCTACAATGAGCAGTTCTTC
11	.	TRBV10-2	.	TRBJ2-1	CASTGYNEQFF	TGCGCCAGCACAGGGTACAATGAGCAGTTCTTC
16	once	TRBV5-4	.	TRBJ1-2	CASSLLGGRGDYGYTF	TGTGCCAGCAGCTTGCTAGGGGGGCGCGGGGACTATGGCTACACCTTC
13	once	TRBV5-1	.	TRBJ2-5	CASSLGGGETQYF	TGCGCCAGCAGCTTGGGTGGTGGGGAGACCCAGTACTTC
14	many	TRBV2	.	TRBJ1-1	CASSDRAGNTEAFF	TGTGCCAGCAGTGACCGAGCAGGGAACACTGAAGCTTTCTTT
14	.	TRBV5-1	.	TRBJ2-7	CASTDSGASYEQYF	TGCGCCAGCACCGACTCGGGGGCCTCCTACGAGCAGTACTTC
15	many	TRBV4-1	.	TRBJ1-4	CASSHRGDPNEKLFF	TGCGCCAGCAGCCACCGTGGAGACCCTAATGAAAAACTGTTTTTT
14	.	TRBV28	.	TRBJ1-2	CASSIMNSNYGYTF	TGTGCCAGCAGTATAATGAATTCTAACTATGGCTACACCTTC
16	.	TRBV21-1	.	TRBJ2-7	CASTRGRGGQSYEQYF	TGTGCCAGCACCCGAGGGCGCGGGGGGCAGTCCTACGAGCAGTACTTC
13	.	TRBV7-2	.	TRBJ2-3	CASSPRRRDTQYF	TGTGCCAGCAGCCCACGTCGACGGGATACGCAGTATTTT
14	.	TRBV7-2	.	TRBJ2-5	CASSLGGPGETQYF	TGTGCCAGCAGCTTAGGGGGTCCCGGAGAGACCCAGTACTTC
13	.	TRBV5-4	.	TRBJ1-1	CASSSRVNTEAFF	TGTGCCAGCAGTTCCAGAGTGAACACTGAAGCTTTCTTT
15	.	TRBV29-1	.	TRBJ2-3	CSVRRNFEGSDTQYF	TGCAGCGTCCGCCGGAACTTTGAAGGGTCAGATACGCAGTATTTT
13	.	TRBV4-3	.	TRBJ1-1	CASSRDTWTEAFF	TGCGCCAGCAGCCGGGACACCTGGACTGAAGCTTTCTTT
14	.	TRBV6-5	.	TRBJ2-2	CASSYGLGGGELFF	TGTGCCAGCAGTTACGGGCTTGGGGGCGGGGAGCTGTTTTTT